The sequence of this T cell receptor beta chain was determined in a study of identical twins' blood T cells. This clonotype turned up a few times. The three twin pairs were reared together, likely meeting the same infections. Original processing notes: Each library had roughly 2.2 to 4 million CDR3 reads and about 100,000 to nearly 500,000 clonotypes. TCRdb analysed the 5' RACE reads with MiXCR anew, one entry per CDR3 protein. These V and J calls originate from TCRdb's pipeline instead of the authors' own analysis. The repertoire holds fewer than 450,000 distinct CDR3 sequences, around 30% seen once, with 5.5% to 7% in the top ten. Germline V gene sequence: CDR1 LGHDT, CDR2 YNNKEL (reference sequence). Trimming left V 4 bases short and J 3 bases short, with 9 bases between. The CDR3 has 14 residues.

This receptor was obtained from a woman between 18 and 50 years old in good health. What was sequenced was PBMCs. The chain combines TRBV3-1 with TRBJ1-4; possible D gene TRBD1, 5 bases. The CDR3 nucleotides read TGTGCCAGCAGCCCGACAGAATCTAATGAAAAACTGTTTTTT. It codes for CASSPTESNEKLFF. The whole variable domain, filled in from reference TRBV3-1 and TRBJ1-4, reads DTAVSQTPKYLVTQMGNDKSIKCEQNLGHDTMYWYKQDSKKFLKIMFSYNNKELIINETVPNRFSPKSPDKAHLNLHINSLELGDSAVYFCASSPTESNEKLFFGSGTQLSVL.